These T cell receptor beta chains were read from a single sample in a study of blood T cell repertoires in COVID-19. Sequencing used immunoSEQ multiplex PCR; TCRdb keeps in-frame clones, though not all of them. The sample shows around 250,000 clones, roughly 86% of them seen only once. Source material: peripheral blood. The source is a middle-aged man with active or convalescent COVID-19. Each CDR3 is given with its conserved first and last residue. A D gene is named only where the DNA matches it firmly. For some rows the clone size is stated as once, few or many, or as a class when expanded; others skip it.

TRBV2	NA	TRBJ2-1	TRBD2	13	TGTGCCGGAAGTAGCGGGATTGGTAATGAGCAGTTCTTC	CAGSSGIGNEQFF
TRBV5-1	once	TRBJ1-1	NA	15	TGCGCCAGCAGCTTGGCTCGGGGGAGGGGCGCTGAAGCTTTCTTT	CASSLARGRGAEAFF
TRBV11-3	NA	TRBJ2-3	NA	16	TGTGCCAGCAGCCCAGTGCTACAGGGCATGGCAGATACGCAGTATTTT	CASSPVLQGMADTQYF
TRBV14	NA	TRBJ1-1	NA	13	TGTGCCAGCAGCCAACTCCGGAACACTGAAGCTTTCTTT	CASSQLRNTEAFF
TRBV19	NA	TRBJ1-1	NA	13	TGTGCCAGTATTGGGGGGGCTTTCACTGAAGCTTTCTTT	CASIGGAFTEAFF
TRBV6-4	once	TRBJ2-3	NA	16	TGTGCCAGCAGTGACTCAGGGGTAGGGAGCACAGATACGCAGTATTTT	CASSDSGVGSTDTQYF
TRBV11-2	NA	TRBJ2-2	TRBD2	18	TGTGCCAGCAGCCTGAAACCTAGCGGGGGGTTGAACACCGGGGAGCTGTTTTTT	CASSLKPSGGLNTGELFF
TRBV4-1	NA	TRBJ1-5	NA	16	TGCGCCAGCAGCCACGTACCCCAAGTAGGCAATCAGCCCCAGCATTTT	CASSHVPQVGNQPQHF
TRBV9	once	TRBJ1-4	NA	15	TGTGCCAGCAGCGCTGAGGGGGCAACTAATGAAAAACTGTTTTTT	CASSAEGATNEKLFF
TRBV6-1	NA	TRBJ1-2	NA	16	TGTGCCAGCAGTGACCTTGGGGGGGCTCCTCTGAACGGCTACACCTTC	CASSDLGGAPLNGYTF
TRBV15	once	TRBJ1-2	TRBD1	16	TGTGCCACCAGCAGGGCGGGACAGGGGATCGGAGGGGGCTACACCTTC	CATSRAGQGIGGGYTF
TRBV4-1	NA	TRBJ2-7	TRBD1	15	TGCGCCAGCAGCCTATCCGGGACAGGGCCCTACGAGCAGTACTTC	CASSLSGTGPYEQYF
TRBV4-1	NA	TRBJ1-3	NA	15	TGCGCCAGCAGCCCCCCCCAGGCGCCTGGAAACACCATATATTTT	CASSPPQAPGNTIYF
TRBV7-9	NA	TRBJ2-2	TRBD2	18	TGTGCCAGCAGCTTTTTACTAGCGGGCTTCGAGGGAATCGGGGAGCTGTTTTTT	CASSFLLAGFEGIGELFF
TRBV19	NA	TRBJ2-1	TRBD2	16	TGTGCCAGTACTACGCCTAGCGGGTACTCCTACAATGAGCAGTTCTTC	CASTTPSGYSYNEQFF
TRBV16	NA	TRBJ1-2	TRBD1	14	TGTGCCAGCACCCAGAGGCAGGGGGCAGTTGGCTACACCTTC	CASTQRQGAVGYTF
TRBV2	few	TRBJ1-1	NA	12	TGTGCCAGCGGGCAGGGCCACACTGAAGCTTTCTTT	CASGQGHTEAFF
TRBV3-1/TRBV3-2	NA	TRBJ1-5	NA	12	TGTGCCAGCAGCCAAGATGGCAGGGGACAGCATTTT	CASSQDGRGQHF
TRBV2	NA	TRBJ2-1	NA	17	TGTGCCAGCAGTGAAGGCGCTAGCGCCTTTCCCTACAATGAGCAGTTCTTC	CASSEGASAFPYNEQFF
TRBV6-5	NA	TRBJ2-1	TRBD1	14	TGTGCCAGCAGTTGGACAGGGTCCTACAATGAGCAGTTCTTC	CASSWTGSYNEQFF
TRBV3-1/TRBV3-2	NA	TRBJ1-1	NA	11	TGTGCCAGCAGCCAAGGGCGAGGGGCTTTCTTT	CASSQGRGAFF
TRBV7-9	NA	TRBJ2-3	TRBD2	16	TGTGCCAGCAGCTTAGCGTTCGGGAGGGCCATAGATACGCAGTATTTT	CASSLAFGRAIDTQYF
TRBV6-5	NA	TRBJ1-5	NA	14	TGTGCCAGCAGGCCCCGGGGGATCGGTCAGCCCCAGCATTTT	CASRPRGIGQPQHF
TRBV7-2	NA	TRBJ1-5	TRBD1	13	TGTGCCAGCAGTGACAGGGGGAATCAGCCCCAGCATTTT	CASSDRGNQPQHF
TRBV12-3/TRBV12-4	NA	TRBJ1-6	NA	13	TGTGCCAGCAGTGAGACAGCAAATTCACCCCTCCACTTT	CASSETANSPLHF
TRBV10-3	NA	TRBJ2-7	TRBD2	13	TGTGCCAACCGGGCGGGAGATTCCTACGAGCAGTACTTC	CANRAGDSYEQYF
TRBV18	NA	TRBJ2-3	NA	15	TGTGCCAGCTCACCACCGGGGCCCTCTTGGTTTGCGCAGTATTTT	CASSPPGPSWFAQYF
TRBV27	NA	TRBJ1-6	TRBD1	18	TGTGCCAGCAGCCCCACCCGACAGGGTATTTCCTATAATTCACCCCTCCACTTT	CASSPTRQGISYNSPLHF
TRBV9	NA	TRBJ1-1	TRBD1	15	TGTGCCAGCAGCGCCCGGGACAGGGAGTCCGCTGAAGCTTTCTTT	CASSARDRESAEAFF
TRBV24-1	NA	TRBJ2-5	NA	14	TGTGCCACCAGTGATGGGGGCTTGCAAGAGACCCAGTACTTC	CATSDGGLQETQYF
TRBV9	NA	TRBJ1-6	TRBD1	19	TGTGCCAGCAGCCCGTGGGGACAGTACGCGGAGGGAGATAATTCACCCCTCCACTTT	CASSPWGQYAEGDNSPLHF
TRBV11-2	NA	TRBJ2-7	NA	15	TGTGCCAGCAGCTTAGTTTCCCAGGGGTCCTACGAGCAGTACTTC	CASSLVSQGSYEQYF
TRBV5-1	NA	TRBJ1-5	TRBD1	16	TGCGCCAGCAGCTTGGCCCCAGGGGGTATGGGTCAGCCCCAGCATTTT	CASSLAPGGMGQPQHF
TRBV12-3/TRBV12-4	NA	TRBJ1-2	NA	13	TGTGCCAGCAGTTTAAAGGGGGTGTTGGGCTACACCTTC	CASSLKGVLGYTF
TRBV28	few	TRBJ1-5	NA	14	TGTGCCAGCAGTTTTGCCGGGACAAACCCGCCCCAGCATTTT	CASSFAGTNPPQHF
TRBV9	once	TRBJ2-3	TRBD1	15	TGTGCCAGCAGCGTAGGGGGACAGGGGACAGATACGCAGTATTTT	CASSVGGQGTDTQYF
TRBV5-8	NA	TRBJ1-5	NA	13	TGTGCCAGCAGCCTCATTTTGTCAGGGTCCCAGCATTTT	CASSLILSGSQHF
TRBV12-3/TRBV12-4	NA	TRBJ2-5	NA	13	TGTGCCAGCAGCCGGACAGTGGGAGAGACCCAGTACTTC	CASSRTVGETQYF
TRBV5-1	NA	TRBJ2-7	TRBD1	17	TGCGCCAGCAGCCTGGGCGAAATACAGGGGTACTCCTACGAGCAGTACTTC	CASSLGEIQGYSYEQYF
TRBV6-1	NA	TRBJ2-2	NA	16	TGTGCCAGCAGTGAATTAGGCCGGGGTCGCCAGGGGGAGCTGTTTTTT	CASSELGRGRQGELFF
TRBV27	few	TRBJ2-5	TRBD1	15	TGTGCCAGCAGTTCGTACAGGGGCTCGGGAGAGACCCAGTACTTC	CASSSYRGSGETQYF
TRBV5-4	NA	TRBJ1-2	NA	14	TGTGCCAGCAGCTCCGGGGGGCCGAACTATGGCTACACCTTC	CASSSGGPNYGYTF
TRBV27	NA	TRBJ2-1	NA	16	TGTGCCAGCAGTAGCCCTACTAGCAGCTCCTACAATGAGCAGTTCTTC	CASSSPTSSSYNEQFF
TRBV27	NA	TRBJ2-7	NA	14	TGTGCCAGCAGTTGGGCGGGAACTCTCTACGAGCAGTACTTC	CASSWAGTLYEQYF
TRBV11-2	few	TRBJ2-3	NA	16	TGTGCCAGCAGCTCCTCAGCCTTACCGGGGGCAGATACGCAGTATTTT	CASSSSALPGADTQYF
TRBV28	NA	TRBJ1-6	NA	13	TGTGCCAGCACCACTTTGACCCAGGGGCGCCTCCACTTT	CASTTLTQGRLHF
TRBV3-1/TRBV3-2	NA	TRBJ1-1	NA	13	TGTGCCAGCAGCCAAACAGTGAACACTGAAGCTTTCTTT	CASSQTVNTEAFF
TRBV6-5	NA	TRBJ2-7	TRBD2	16	TGTGCCAGCAGTTACCTGGGGGAGGGCCCGAGCTACGAGCAGTACTTC	CASSYLGEGPSYEQYF
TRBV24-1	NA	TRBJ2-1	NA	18	TGTGCCACCTCCCATGGGGGCAGCACCTCTCTAATCCCCGATGAGCAGTTCTTC	CATSHGGSTSLIPDEQFF
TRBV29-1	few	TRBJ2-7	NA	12	TGCAGCGCACAGGCCGGGAGCTACGAGCAGTACTTC	CSAQAGSYEQYF
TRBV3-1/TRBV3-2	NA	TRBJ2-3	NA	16	TGTGCCAGCAGCCAAGATCAGGGAGGAGAGTCAGATACGCAGTATTTT	CASSQDQGGESDTQYF
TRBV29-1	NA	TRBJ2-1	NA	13	TGCAGCGTTGTGAGAGGACATAACAATGAGCAGTTCTTC	CSVVRGHNNEQFF
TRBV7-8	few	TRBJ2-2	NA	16	TGTGCCAGCAGCTTAATCGGGGGAACGAACACCGGGGAGCTGTTTTTT	CASSLIGGTNTGELFF
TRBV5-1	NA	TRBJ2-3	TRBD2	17	TGCGCCAGCAGCCACTCGACTAGCGGGTATAGCACAGATACGCAGTATTTT	CASSHSTSGYSTDTQYF
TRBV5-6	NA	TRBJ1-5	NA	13	TGTGCCAGCAGCTTGGGGAGGGCTCAGCCCCAGCATTTT	CASSLGRAQPQHF
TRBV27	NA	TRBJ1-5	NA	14	TGTGCCAGCAGTACAGGTTATAGCAATCAGCCCCAGCATTTT	CASSTGYSNQPQHF
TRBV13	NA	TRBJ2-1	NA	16	TGTGCCAGCAGCGAAAAGGACTACAGCTCCTACAATGAGCAGTTCTTC	CASSEKDYSSYNEQFF